Listed below are T cell receptor beta chains from one sample, sequenced in a study of T cell repertoires in cytomegalovirus infection. MiXCR, applied by TCRdb to the reads, yields one record per CDR3 protein. This table has 200,000 to 250,000 distinct CDR3 sequences, 22% appearing once. The sequenced sample consisted of CD8+ T cells from PBMCs. The receptors come from a human donor in good health (CMV status not recorded). Some clones in this sample may be carry-over from other donors' samples. The CDR3 runs from the conserved cysteine through the conserved F or W. Expanded clones are given a class, and other clones once, few, many or no size at all.

clone size: many; V gene: TRBV6-5; CDR3 protein: CASSYGPQETQYF
clone size: many; V gene: TRBV7-8; CDR3 protein: CASSDGLAGVAHNEQFF
clone size: many; V gene: TRBV7-2; CDR3 protein: CASSRGGGRQETQYF
clone size: many; V gene: TRBV11-2; CDR3 protein: CASSLYEQYF
clone size: few; V gene: TRBV20-1; CDR3 protein: CSAREAGDYGYTF
clone size: NA; V gene: TRBV13; CDR3 protein: CASSLAGGNYNEQFF
clone size: NA; V gene: TRBV12-3/TRBV12-4; CDR3 protein: CASSPRLDEQFF
clone size: NA; V gene: TRBV5-6; CDR3 protein: CASSFGGAEYF
clone size: once; V gene: TRBV24-1; CDR3 protein: CATSDFRGELAEAGELFF
clone size: NA; V gene: TRBV6-5; CDR3 protein: CASTRQYQETQYF
clone size: NA; V gene: TRBV5-1; CDR3 protein: CASSLVVGSYYEQYF
clone size: few; V gene: TRBV7-9; CDR3 protein: CASSSPTSGGAKNEQFF
clone size: few; V gene: TRBV10-3; CDR3 protein: CAISEPGQGAYEQYF
clone size: few; V gene: TRBV6-5; CDR3 protein: CASGGPEAFF
clone size: NA; V gene: TRBV7-9; CDR3 protein: CASSPPRRGLKNADTQYF
clone size: NA; V gene: TRBV12-3/TRBV12-4; CDR3 protein: CASSQGVSYNEQFF
clone size: NA; V gene: TRBV28; CDR3 protein: CASSSGLAGLLGTQYF
clone size: many; V gene: TRBV6-5; CDR3 protein: CASSYSDWKTDTQYF
clone size: NA; V gene: TRBV20-1; CDR3 protein: CSAPSSGPGGEQYF
clone size: once; V gene: TRBV28; CDR3 protein: CASSLGVTETFF
clone size: NA; V gene: TRBV28; CDR3 protein: CASSTLGASTDTQYF
clone size: many; V gene: TRBV18; CDR3 protein: CASSPDGGDGETQYF
clone size: NA; V gene: TRBV14; CDR3 protein: CASSQVGYEQYF
clone size: NA; V gene: TRBV29-1; CDR3 protein: CSVEGPQIGKNIQYF
clone size: NA; V gene: TRBV19; CDR3 protein: CASSIILLNTEAFF
clone size: many; V gene: TRBV7-8; CDR3 protein: CASSLRGRGSTDTQYF
clone size: NA; V gene: TRBV7-4; CDR3 protein: CASSAPSGIQETQYF
clone size: few; V gene: TRBV7-8; CDR3 protein: CASSFGQVSFAFF
clone size: few; V gene: TRBV7-9; CDR3 protein: CASSLGILDTEAFF
clone size: few; V gene: TRBV20-1; CDR3 protein: CSATRSRVTYEQYF
clone size: many; V gene: TRBV12-3/TRBV12-4; CDR3 protein: CAAHLAREGGELFF
clone size: NA; V gene: TRBV7-4; CDR3 protein: CASSSWGGETQYF
clone size: many; V gene: TRBV7-6; CDR3 protein: CASSLGTGSDTQYF
clone size: many; V gene: TRBV7-2; CDR3 protein: CASSRNRGSDYEQYF
clone size: many; V gene: TRBV5-4; CDR3 protein: CASSLKTEAFF
clone size: NA; V gene: TRBV28; CDR3 protein: CASSSGAAKNIQYF
clone size: few; V gene: TRBV28; CDR3 protein: CASSFGIPYSPLHF
clone size: NA; V gene: TRBV4-1; CDR3 protein: CASSQVVGYEQYF
clone size: NA; V gene: TRBV10-3; CDR3 protein: CAIRDETLAKNIQYF